This record concerns one T cell receptor (beta chain) sequence. The split of CD4+ cells yielded CD45RA+ naive and CD45RA-negative memory subsets. This specimen comes from a study of shared clonotypes between healthy human individuals. In the study overall: Participating donors consisted of a couple of women and a few men aged 18 to 49. Per donor, CD8 memory used one plate, CD8 naive used two, CD4 memory used three and CD4 naive used three.

This table comes from immunoSEQ multiplex PCR, and its TCRdb copy is limited to in-frame clones, with some not included. The data show about 1.5 million clones, approximately 98% seen once. Germline V lookup: CDR1 SGHKS, CDR2 YYEKEE (reference sequence). The trim removed 4 bases at V and 10 bases at J, leaving 8 bases unmatched. The length of the CDR3 is 13 residues. This TCR came from a man under 40 in good health. Sample: naive CD4+ T cells sorted from blood. Stated subset: CD45RA+ positively selected. J is TRBJ2-1 and V is TRBV5-5, with TRBD2 identical over 7 bases. The CDR3 is CASSPGLVREQFF. The CDR3 bases are TGTGCCAGCAGCCCTGGACTAGTGAGGGAGCAGTTCTTC. The full variable domain, completed using reference TRBV5-5 and TRBJ2-1, is DAGVTQSPTHLIKTRGQQVTLRCSPISGHKSVSWYQQVLGQGPQFIFQYYEKEERGRGNFPDRFSARQFPNYSSELNVNALLLGDSALYLCASSPGLVREQFFGPGTRLTVL.